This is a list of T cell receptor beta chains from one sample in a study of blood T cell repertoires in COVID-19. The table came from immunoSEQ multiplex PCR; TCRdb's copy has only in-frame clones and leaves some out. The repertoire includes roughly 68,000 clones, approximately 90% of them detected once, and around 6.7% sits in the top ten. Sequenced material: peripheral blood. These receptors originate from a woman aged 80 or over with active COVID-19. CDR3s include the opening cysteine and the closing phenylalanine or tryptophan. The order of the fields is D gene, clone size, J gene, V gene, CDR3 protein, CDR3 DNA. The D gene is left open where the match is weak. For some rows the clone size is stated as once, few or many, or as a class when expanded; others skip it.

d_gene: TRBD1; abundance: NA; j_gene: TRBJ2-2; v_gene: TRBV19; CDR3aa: CASRGTGGIGELFF; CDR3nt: TGTGCCAGTAGGGGGACAGGAGGTATCGGGGAGCTGTTTTTT
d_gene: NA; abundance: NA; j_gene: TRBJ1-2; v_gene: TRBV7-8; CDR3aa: CASSMFGIQGNYGYTF; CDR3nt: TGTGCCAGCAGCATGTTTGGAATACAGGGAAACTATGGCTACACCTTC
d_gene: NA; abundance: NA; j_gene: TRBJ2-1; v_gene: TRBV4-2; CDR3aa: CASSQDLASASSYNEQFF; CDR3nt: TGTGCCAGCAGCCAAGATCTTGCTAGCGCGAGCTCCTACAATGAGCAGTTCTTC
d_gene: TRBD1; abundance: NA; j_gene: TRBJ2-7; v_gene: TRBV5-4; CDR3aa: CASSLATGGYEQYF; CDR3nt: TGTGCCAGCAGCTTGGCTACAGGGGGGTACGAGCAGTACTTC
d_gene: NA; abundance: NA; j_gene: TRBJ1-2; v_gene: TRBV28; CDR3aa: CASSIGTGTLYGYTF; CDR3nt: TGTGCCAGCAGTATTGGGACCGGGACTCTTTATGGCTACACCTTC
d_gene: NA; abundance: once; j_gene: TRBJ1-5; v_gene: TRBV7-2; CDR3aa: CASSLTGFNQPQHF; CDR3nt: TGTGCCAGCAGCTTAACAGGGTTCAATCAGCCCCAGCATTTT
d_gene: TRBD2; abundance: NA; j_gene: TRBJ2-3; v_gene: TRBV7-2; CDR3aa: CASSVGGGSDTQYF; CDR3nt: TGTGCCAGCAGCGTCGGGGGGGGCTCAGATACGCAGTATTTT
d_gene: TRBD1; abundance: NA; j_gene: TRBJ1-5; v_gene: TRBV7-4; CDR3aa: CASSFPTGGGNQPQHF; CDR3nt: TGTGCCAGCAGCTTCCCGACAGGGGGAGGAAATCAGCCCCAGCATTTT
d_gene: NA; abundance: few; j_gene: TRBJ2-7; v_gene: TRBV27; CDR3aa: CASRESWAGATYEQYF; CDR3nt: TGTGCCAGCAGAGAAAGTTGGGCGGGGGCAACCTACGAGCAGTACTTC
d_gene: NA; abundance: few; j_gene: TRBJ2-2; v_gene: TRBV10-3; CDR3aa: CAISELTGGELFF; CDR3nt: TGTGCCATCAGTGAGTTAACCGGCGGGGAGCTGTTTTTT
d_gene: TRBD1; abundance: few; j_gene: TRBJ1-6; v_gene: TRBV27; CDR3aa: CASRKTGGGNSPLHF; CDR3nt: TGTGCCAGCAGAAAGACAGGGGGAGGCAATTCACCCCTCCACTTT
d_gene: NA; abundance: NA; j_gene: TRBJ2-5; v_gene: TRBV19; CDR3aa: CASSIEGSGVETQYF; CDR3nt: TGTGCCAGTAGTATAGAGGGGTCGGGGGTCGAGACCCAGTACTTC
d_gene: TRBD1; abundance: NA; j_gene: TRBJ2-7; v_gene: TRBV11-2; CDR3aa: CASSWVTGGLVNYEQYF; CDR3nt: TGTGCCAGCAGCTGGGTGACAGGGGGGCTCGTTAATTACGAGCAGTACTTC
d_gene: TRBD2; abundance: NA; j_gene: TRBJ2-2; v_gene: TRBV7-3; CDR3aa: CASSYLARTRGVAGELFF; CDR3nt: TGTGCCAGCAGCTATCTAGCCCGGACTAGAGGGGTAGCCGGGGAGCTGTTTTTT
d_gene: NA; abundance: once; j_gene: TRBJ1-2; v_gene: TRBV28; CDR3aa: CASSSAAQNYGYTF; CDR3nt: TGTGCCAGCAGTTCGGCAGCGCAGAACTATGGCTACACCTTC
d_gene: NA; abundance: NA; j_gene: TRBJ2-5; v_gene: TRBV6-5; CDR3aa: CASSYQETQYF; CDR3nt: TGTGCCAGCAGTTACCAGGAGACCCAGTACTTC
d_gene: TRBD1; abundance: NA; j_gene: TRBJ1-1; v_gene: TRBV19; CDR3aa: CASSLDRGNTEAFF; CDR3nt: TGTGCCAGTAGTTTGGACAGGGGGAACACTGAAGCTTTCTTT
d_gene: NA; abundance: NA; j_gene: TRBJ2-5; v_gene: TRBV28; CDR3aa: CASSFPLPRGETQYF; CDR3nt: TGTGCCAGCAGTTTTCCCCTCCCGAGGGGGGAGACCCAGTACTTC
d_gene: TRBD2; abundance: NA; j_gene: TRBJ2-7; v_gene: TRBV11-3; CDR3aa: CASSPGLADSYEQYF; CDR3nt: TGTGCCAGCAGCCCCGGACTAGCGGACTCCTACGAGCAGTACTTC
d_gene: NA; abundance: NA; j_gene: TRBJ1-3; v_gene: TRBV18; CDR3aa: CASSPTTGLRGNTIYF; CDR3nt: TGTGCCAGCTCACCTACTACAGGGCTGAGGGGAAACACCATATATTTT
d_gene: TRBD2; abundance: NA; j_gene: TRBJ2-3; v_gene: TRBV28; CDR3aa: CASRPWTSGNLDTQYF; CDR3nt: TGTGCCAGCAGGCCCTGGACTAGCGGGAATCTTGATACGCAGTATTTT
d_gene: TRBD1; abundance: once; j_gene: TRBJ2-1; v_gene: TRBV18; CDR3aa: CASSPTGQVLYNEQFF; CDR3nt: TGTGCCAGCTCACCGACGGGACAGGTGCTCTACAATGAGCAGTTCTTC
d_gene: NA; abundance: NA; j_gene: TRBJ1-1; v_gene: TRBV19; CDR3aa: CASSTGQLNTEAFF; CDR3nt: TGTGCCAGTAGTACTGGACAGTTGAACACTGAAGCTTTCTTT
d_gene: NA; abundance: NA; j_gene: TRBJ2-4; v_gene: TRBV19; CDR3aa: CASSTGPGGNIQYF; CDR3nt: TGTGCCAGTAGTACTGGGCCCGGTGGGAACATTCAGTACTTC
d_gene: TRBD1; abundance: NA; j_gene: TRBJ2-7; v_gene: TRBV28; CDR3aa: CASSSGTGLIKQYF; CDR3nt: TGTGCCAGCAGTTCCGGGACAGGGCTTATCAAGCAGTACTTC
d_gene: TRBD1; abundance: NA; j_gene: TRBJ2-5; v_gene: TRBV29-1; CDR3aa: CSVDAGQGLGETQYF; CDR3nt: TGCAGCGTTGACGCGGGACAGGGCTTGGGAGAGACCCAGTACTTC
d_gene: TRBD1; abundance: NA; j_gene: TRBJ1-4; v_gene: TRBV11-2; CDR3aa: CASSLGQGVEKLFF; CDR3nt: TGTGCCAGCAGCTTAGGACAGGGCGTCGAAAAACTGTTTTTT
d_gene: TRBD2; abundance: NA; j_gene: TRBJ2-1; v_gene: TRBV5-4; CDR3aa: CASSLGLAGYNEQFF; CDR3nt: TGTGCCAGCAGCTTGGGACTAGCGGGCTACAATGAGCAGTTCTTC
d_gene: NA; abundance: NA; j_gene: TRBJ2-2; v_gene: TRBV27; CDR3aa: CASSQESSGTGELFF; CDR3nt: TGTGCCAGCAGCCAGGAGAGTTCGGGGACCGGGGAGCTGTTTTTT
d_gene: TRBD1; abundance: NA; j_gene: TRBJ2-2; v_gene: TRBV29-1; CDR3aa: CSVGTGANTGELFF; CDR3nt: TGCAGCGTTGGGACAGGGGCGAACACCGGGGAGCTGTTTTTT
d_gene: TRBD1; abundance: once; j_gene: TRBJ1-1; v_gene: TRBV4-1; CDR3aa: CASSQDSGTGSNTEAFF; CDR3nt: TGCGCCAGCAGCCAAGATAGCGGGACAGGGTCGAACACTGAAGCTTTCTTT
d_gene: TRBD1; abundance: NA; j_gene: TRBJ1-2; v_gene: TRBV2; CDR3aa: CASSEASGSGQKRYTF; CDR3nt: TGTGCCAGCAGTGAAGCGTCTGGTTCGGGACAGAAACGATACACCTTC
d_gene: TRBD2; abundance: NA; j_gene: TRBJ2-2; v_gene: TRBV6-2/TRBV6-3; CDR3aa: CASSYGLAGGRDTGELFF; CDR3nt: TGTGCCAGCAGTTACGGGTTAGCGGGAGGAAGGGACACCGGGGAGCTGTTTTTT
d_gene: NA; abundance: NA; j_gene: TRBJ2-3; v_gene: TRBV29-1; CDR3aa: CSVHPQVAVDTQYF; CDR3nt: TGCAGCGTCCACCCCCAGGTGGCAGTAGATACGCAGTATTTT
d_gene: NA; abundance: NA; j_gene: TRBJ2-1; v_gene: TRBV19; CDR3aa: CASSIEGDNEQFF; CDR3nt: TGTGCCAGTAGTATAGAAGGGGACAATGAGCAGTTCTTC
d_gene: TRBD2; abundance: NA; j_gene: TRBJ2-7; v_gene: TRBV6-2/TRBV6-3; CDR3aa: CASSSGGSSSYEQYF; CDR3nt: TGTGCCAGCAGTTCGGGGGGGTCCAGCTCCTACGAGCAGTACTTC
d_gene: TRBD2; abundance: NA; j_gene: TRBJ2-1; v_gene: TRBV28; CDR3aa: CASSPRTSGRAYNEQFF; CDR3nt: TGTGCCAGCAGTCCACGGACTAGCGGGAGGGCATACAATGAGCAGTTCTTC
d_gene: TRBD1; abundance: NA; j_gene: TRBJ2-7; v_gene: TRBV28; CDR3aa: CASSLGTGWYEQYF; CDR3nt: TGTGCCAGCAGTTTAGGGACAGGCTGGTACGAGCAGTACTTC
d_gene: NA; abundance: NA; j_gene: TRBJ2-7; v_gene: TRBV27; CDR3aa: CASSLYRGRYEQYF; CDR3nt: TGTGCCAGCAGTTTATATCGGGGGAGGTACGAGCAGTACTTC
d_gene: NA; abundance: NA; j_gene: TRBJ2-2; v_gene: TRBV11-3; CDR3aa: CASSWGGGHSNTGELFF; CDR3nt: TGTGCCAGCAGCTGGGGCGGGGGACATTCGAACACCGGGGAGCTGTTTTTT
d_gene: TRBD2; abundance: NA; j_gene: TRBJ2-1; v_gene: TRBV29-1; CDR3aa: CSVGLGAGGRDEQFF; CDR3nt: TGCAGCGTGGGGCTGGGGGCGGGAGGTAGAGATGAGCAGTTCTTC
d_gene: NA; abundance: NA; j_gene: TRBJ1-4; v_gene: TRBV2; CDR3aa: CASSELGGEKLFF; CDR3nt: TGTGCCAGCAGTGAACTGGGGGGGGAAAAACTGTTTTTT
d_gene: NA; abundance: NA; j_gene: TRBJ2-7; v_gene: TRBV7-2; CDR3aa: CASSLQGTREQYF; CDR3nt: TGTGCCAGCAGCTTACAGGGGACCCGCGAGCAGTACTTC
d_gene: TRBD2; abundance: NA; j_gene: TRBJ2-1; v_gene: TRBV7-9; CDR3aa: CASSLGSGGSYNEQFF; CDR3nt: TGTGCCAGCAGCTTAGGCTCGGGGGGCTCCTACAATGAGCAGTTCTTC
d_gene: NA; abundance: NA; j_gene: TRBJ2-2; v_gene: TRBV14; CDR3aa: CASSLLHGRPGELFF; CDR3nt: TGTGCCAGCAGCCTACTTCATGGGCGTCCCGGGGAGCTGTTTTTT
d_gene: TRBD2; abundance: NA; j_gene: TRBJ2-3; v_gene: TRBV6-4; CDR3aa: CASTPTGLALDTQYF; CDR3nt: TGTGCCAGCACCCCGACGGGACTAGCGCTTGATACGCAGTATTTT
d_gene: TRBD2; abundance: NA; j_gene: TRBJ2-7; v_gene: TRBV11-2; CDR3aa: CASTPGKREGLREQYF; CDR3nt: TGTGCCAGCACCCCGGGGAAGCGGGAGGGCCTTAGGGAGCAGTACTTC
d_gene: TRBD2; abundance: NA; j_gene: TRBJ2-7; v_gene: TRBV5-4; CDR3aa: CASSHQFGTSGYEQYF; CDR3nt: TGTGCCAGCAGCCACCAATTCGGGACTAGCGGGTACGAGCAGTACTTC
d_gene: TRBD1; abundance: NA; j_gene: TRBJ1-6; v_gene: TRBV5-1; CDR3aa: CASSLEGGLGRSPLHF; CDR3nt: TGCGCCAGCAGCTTGGAAGGGGGCCTGGGGAGATCACCCCTCCACTTT
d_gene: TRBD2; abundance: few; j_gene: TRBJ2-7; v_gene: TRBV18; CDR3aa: CASSPGEGQYF; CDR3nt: TGTGCCAGCTCTCCGGGGGAGGGGCAGTACTTC
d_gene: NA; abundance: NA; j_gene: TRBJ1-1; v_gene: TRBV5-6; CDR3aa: CASSLNWNTEAFF; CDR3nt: TGTGCCAGCAGCTTGAACTGGAACACTGAAGCTTTCTTT
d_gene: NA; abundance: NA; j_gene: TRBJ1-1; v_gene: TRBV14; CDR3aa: CASSRQRNTEAFF; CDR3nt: TGTGCCAGCAGCCGACAGAGGAACACTGAAGCTTTCTTT
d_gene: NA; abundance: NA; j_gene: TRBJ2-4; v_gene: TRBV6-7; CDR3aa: CASTEGGTPKNIQYF; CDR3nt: TGTGCCAGCACAGAGGGGGGGACACCCAAAAACATTCAGTACTTC
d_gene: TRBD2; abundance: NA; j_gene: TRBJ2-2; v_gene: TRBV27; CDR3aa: CASSPVAGGVGELFF; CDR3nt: TGTGCCAGCAGTCCCGTAGCGGGAGGGGTCGGGGAGCTGTTTTTT
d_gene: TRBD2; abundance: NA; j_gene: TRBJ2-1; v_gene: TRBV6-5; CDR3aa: CASSPGLAAYNEQFF; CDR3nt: TGTGCCAGCAGCCCGGGACTAGCAGCCTACAATGAGCAGTTCTTC